This entry lists 18 T cell receptor beta chains sequenced from one sample in a study of blood T cell repertoires in COVID-19. The assay was immunoSEQ multiplex PCR, and TCRdb's table has in-frame clones only and misses some. Counted here are fewer than 250,000 clones, 84% occurring once; the ten biggest clones make up approximately 8%. Sequencing used peripheral blood. The receptors originated from a woman aged 45-59 years with active or convalescent COVID-19.

In its sample, this clone was seen a few times. The CDR3 loop is CSVGGSGTSGNTGELFF. CDR3 nucleotides: TGCAGCGTTGGGGGATCCGGGACTAGCGGTAACACCGGGGAGCTGTTTTTT. V and J are TRBV29-1 and TRBJ2-2; 11 nucleotides match TRBD2. V dropped 4 bases and J dropped 2; count of bases not matched to a gene: 9. Germline CDR1 is SQVTM and CDR2 is ANQGSEA. The CDR3 runs to 17 residues.

The V and J genes are TRBV19 and TRBJ2-1; possible D gene TRBD2, 6 bases. The CDR3 is made up of 12 amino acids. CDR1 is LNHDA and CDR2 is SQIVND in the germline V gene (reference sequence). V was cut by 5 bases and J by 8 bases, with 10 bases left in between. The CDR3 DNA reads as TGTGCCAGTAGTCGACTAGGGGATGAGCAGTTCTTC. It is translated as CASSRLGDEQFF.

The V gene is TRBV3-1 (or the pseudogene TRBV3-2), the J gene TRBJ1-2, with D perhaps matching TRBD1 (5 bases). V gave up 1 base and J gave up 6 bases, with 12 bases separating them. The CDR3 covers 14 residues. Germline V CDR1 and CDR2: LGHDT, YNNKEL (reference sequence). The CDR3 protein is CASSQGQYGHGYTF. In DNA form, the CDR3 reads TGTGCCAGCAGCCAAGGACAGTACGGTCATGGCTACACCTTC.

This rearrangement joins TRBV28 to TRBJ1-2; the match to TRBD1 covers 8 bases. There are 12 residues in the CDR3. After removal of 2 bases from V and 8 bases from J, the junction contained 1 base not matched to a gene. CDR1 and CDR2 from the germline V gene are MDHEN and SYDVKM. The CDR3 reads CASSLRQGGYTF. The DNA of the CDR3 is TGTGCCAGCAGTTTAAGACAGGGGGGCTACACCTTC.

This chain connects TRBV27 to TRBJ2-5, with 8 positions matching TRBD1. J gave up 2 bases and V 5 bases, and 7 bases lay outside the gene matches. Germline V gene sequence: CDR1 MNHEY, CDR2 SMNVEV (reference sequence). This CDR3 is built from 15 residues. The CDR3 region has the DNA TGTGCCAGCAGTCCCTGGACAGGGACGCAAGAGACCCAGTACTTC. This sequence encodes CASSPWTGTQETQYF.

This clone was counted a few times. The V and J genes are TRBV29-1 and TRBJ1-3; D remains unclear. In germline, CDR1 is SQVTM, CDR2 ANQGSEA. This CDR3 region has 13 residues. V shed 7 bases and J shed 1 base, with 11 bases lying between them. The CDR3 region has the DNA TGCAGCGCTGGGCCCAGGTCTGGAAACACCATATATTTT. Amino acids: CSAGPRSGNTIYF.

This clone was recorded a few times. The J gene is TRBJ1-3, the V gene TRBV2; D is uncertain. The germline V gene has CDR1 SNHLY and CDR2 FYNNEI. Trimming took off 4 bases at V and 3 bases at J, with 7 bases between the two ends. The CDR3 runs to 13 residues. Written as DNA, the CDR3 is TGTGCCAGCAGTGCTCAGGTTGGAAACACCATATATTTT. It is translated as CASSAQVGNTIYF.

The gene calls are TRBV6-4 and TRBJ2-1; 7 bases agree with TRBD2. CDR1 and CDR2 from the germline V gene are MRHNA and SNTAGT. The CDR3 is 13 amino acids. J was trimmed by 5 bases and V by 4 bases; bases with no gene match: 2. This CDR3 reads CASSAGTNNEQFF. Written as DNA, the CDR3 is TGTGCCAGCAGTGCCGGGACTAACAATGAGCAGTTCTTC.

V usage is TRBV6-6 and J usage is TRBJ2-7; 9 nucleotides match TRBD2. The CDR3 runs 16 residues. V lost 6 bases and J lost 5; bases outside the gene matches: 14. CDR1 is MNHNY and CDR2 is SVGAGI in the germline V gene (reference sequence). This chain's CDR3 is CASSPRLMAGGHEQYV. CDR3 bases: TGTGCCAGCAGCCCCCGTTTAATGGCGGGGGGGCACGAGCAGTACGTC.

This rearrangement joins TRBV5-1 to TRBJ1-1, with D perhaps matching TRBD1 (6 bases). The CDR3 length is 14 residues. V was trimmed by 3 bases and J by 1 base, leaving 10 bases between them. Per germline, CDR1 SGHRS and CDR2 YFSETQ. The chain's CDR3 is CASSYGTRNTEAFF. CDR3 bases: TGCGCCAGCAGCTATGGGACACGGAACACTGAAGCTTTCTTT.

This clone appeared once. The chain employs TRBV11-2 and TRBJ1-1; unclear D gene. The V and J ends lost 5 bases and 4 bases respectively, with 8 bases between them. This CDR3 contains 12 residues. CDR1 is SGHAT, CDR2 FQNNGV, per germline. The CDR3 loop reads CASSPSSTEAFF. The CDR3 DNA reads as TGTGCCAGCAGCCCAAGCTCCACTGAAGCTTTCTTT.

The chain combines TRBV20-1 with TRBJ1-2; D might be TRBD1 (6 bases). CDR3 size: 13 residues. Trimming removed 3 bases at V and 8 bases at J, with 16 bases between. Per germline, CDR1 DFQATT and CDR2 SNEGSKA (reference sequence). The CDR3 coding sequence is TGCAGTGCTAGTGTTGCAGACAGGCGCGGCTACACCTTC. Amino acid sequence: CSASVADRRGYTF.

The chain combines TRBV2 with TRBJ2-1; the match to TRBD2 covers 11 bases. V lost 6 bases to trimming and J lost 9 bases; unmatched junction nucleotides: 10. The germline CDR1 and CDR2 sequences are SNHLY and FYNNEI. The CDR3 extends over 15 amino acids. The CDR3 DNA follows: TGTGCCAGCAGGGGGGATAGCGGGAGGGCCAGTGAGCAGTTCTTC. It translates to CASRGDSGRASEQFF. The whole variable domain, remainder taken from reference TRBV2 and TRBJ2-1, is EPEVTQTPSHQVTQMGQEVILRCVPISNHLYFYWYRQILGQKVEFLVSFYNNEISEKSEIFDDQFSVERPDGSNFTLKIRSTKLEDSAMYFCASRGDSGRASEQFFGPGTRLTVL.

The chain links TRBV19 to TRBJ1-2, with a possible D match to TRBD1 (6 bases). The germline V gene encodes CDR1 LNHDA and CDR2 SQIVND (reference sequence). The CDR3 is 15 residues long. V was pared by 7 bases and J by 3 bases, with 18 bases between. The CDR3 loop reads CASTAGRGADYGYTF. In DNA form, the CDR3 reads TGTGCCAGTACCGCAGGTCGGGGGGCCGACTATGGCTACACCTTC.

The CDR3 sequence is CAISRQGQNSPLHF. In nucleotides, the CDR3 is TGTGCCATCAGTCGACAGGGGCAGAATTCACCCCTCCACTTT. The chain links TRBV10-3 to TRBJ1-6; 8 bases are shared with TRBD1. V trimming: 5 bases; J trimming: 7 bases; junction bases outside the gene matches: 4. Germline values: CDR1 ENHRY, CDR2 SYGVKD. This CDR3 has 14 amino acids.

The chain combines TRBV5-4 with TRBJ1-1, with D perhaps TRBD1 (5 bases). The ends were cut back, 4 bases at V and 2 bases at J, with 15 bases in the middle. This CDR3 spans 15 amino acids. Germline V gives CDR1 SGHNT, CDR2 YYREEE (reference sequence). The CDR3 sequence is CASSLSRGGNTEAFF. The CDR3 DNA follows: TGTGCCAGCAGCCTCTCGAGGGGAGGAAACACTGAAGCTTTCTTT.

The chain is built from TRBV7-2 and TRBJ2-2, with D possibly TRBD1 on 6 matching bases. Germline V lookup: CDR1 SGHTA, CDR2 FQGNSA. The CDR3 is 14 residues long. Trimming pared 5 bases from V and 1 base from J, leaving 8 bases between. CDR3 DNA sequence: TGTGCCAGCAGCGTGACAGGGAACACCGGGGAGCTGTTTTTT. Translating it yields CASSVTGNTGELFF.

The rearrangement links TRBV27 to TRBJ1-5; the D gene is possibly TRBD1 (6 bases). Trimming removed 6 bases from V and 5 bases from J, with 8 bases in between. CDR3 length equals 12 residues. CDR1 is MNHEY and CDR2 is SMNVEV in the germline V gene (reference sequence). The CDR3 DNA sequence: TGTGCCAGCAGAAACAGGGATCAGCCCCAGCATTTT. Translated, it gives CASRNRDQPQHF.